This record looks at one T cell receptor (beta chain) sequence and its context. No antigen is known for it. Nothing much larger sits one base from this clone, and base qualities are not available. The immunoSEQ Assay, a bias-controlled multiplex PCR, was used to amplify TCRbeta CDR3 regions from genomic DNA. As for the original processing: Nucleated cell counts per sample were estimated from amplification of reference gene primers within the assay. To quantify the absolute abundance of each unique TCRbeta CDR3 rearrangement, sequence reads were collapsed and filtered. For each sample, productive Simpson clonality was calculated by taking the square root of Simpson's diversity index across productive rearrangements. TCRdb holds this immuneACCESS table with in-frame rearrangements only. Some clones are missing; in checked studies, unresolved V genes explain under half, and the rest has no known cause. That table gives V, J and clone size, and the DNA gave D and trimming. Recorded for this sample are some 220,000 clones; about nine tenths of them occurred a single time. Together, the top ten hold approximately 3.1% of the sample.

This entry comes from a study of blood T cell repertoires in COVID-19 (dated by TCRdb to 2020 to 2021). About the full investigation: Recovered participants in ImmuneRACE Cohort 3 were defined as having two consecutive negative NP/OP PCR tests, clearance from a healthcare professional, or resolution of symptoms. Subjects who had been exposed to COVID-19, were actively infected with it, or had recovered from it provided the deeply sampled blood TCRbeta repertoires that made up the dataset. The prospective study material was composed of cDNA or gDNA derived from T cells, B-cell-depleted T cells, or PBMCs. Where HLA class I and class II types were available, the types were taken from metadata supplied by the sample provider, not from assay-based typing. The samples were drawn from two sources: the first 160 participants of the ongoing ImmuneRACE study, and over 950 subjects contributed by 6 global collaborators. Sample metadata almost always included a de-identified subject ID, COVID-19 status, age in years and sex. Samples covering the acute and convalescent phases of COVID-19 were provided by collaborators in the United States, Italy and Spain. The repertoires were released in a freely available public database meant as a resource for research on the immune response to SARS-CoV-2.

V gives up 2 bases and J gives up 0 bases, and the segment between their germline ends measures 11 bases. Via the germline V gene, CDR1 is MNHEY and CDR2 SVGEGT. The CDR3 sequence holds 16 residues, the cysteine and phenylalanine included. Of the read, only the CDR3 DNA is kept; its 48 bases are in frame from base 1. Enrolling through a virtual design, the prospective study's participants ranged in age from about 18 to 100 years and lived across roughly 23 United States geographic areas. In the prospective study, participants were assigned to cohorts based on the clinical history participants reported in a screening survey and a study questionnaire. In the prospective study, whole blood, serum and a nasopharyngeal or oropharyngeal swab were collected from each participant by mobile phlebotomists. Participants in the prospective study had the option to provide additional blood draws and questionnaires over a 2-month period. Blood samples from the prospective study were shipped frozen or at room temperature prior to DNA extraction.

Overall results and qualifications from the work: How much clinical and demographic metadata was included differed by source and by participant, and the metadata was provided uncurated.

This TCR came from a woman aged 45-65 years in a cohort exposed to, infected with or recovered from COVID-19 (not recorded which). The chain couples TRBV6-2 or TRBV6-3 to TRBJ1-5; tentative D gene TRBD1, with 6 bases matching. The specimen sequenced was PBMCs or T cells enriched from blood (not recorded which). The CDR3 loop reads CASSYGTPYSNQPQHF. The sequence in DNA is TGTGCCAGCAGTTACGGGACACCTTATAGCAATCAGCCCCAGCATTTT.